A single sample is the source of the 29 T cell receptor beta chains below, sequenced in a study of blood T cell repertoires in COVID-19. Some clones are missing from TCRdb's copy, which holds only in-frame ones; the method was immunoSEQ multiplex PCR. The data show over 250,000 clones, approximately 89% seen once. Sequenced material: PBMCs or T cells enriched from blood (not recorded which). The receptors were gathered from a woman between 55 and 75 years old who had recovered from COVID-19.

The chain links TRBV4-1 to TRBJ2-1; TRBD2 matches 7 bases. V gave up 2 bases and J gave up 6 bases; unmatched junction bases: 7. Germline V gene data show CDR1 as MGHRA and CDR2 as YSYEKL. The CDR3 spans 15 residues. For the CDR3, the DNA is TGCGCCAGCAGCCAAATTAGCGCGGGGGTCAATGAGCAGTTCTTC. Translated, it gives CASSQISAGVNEQFF.

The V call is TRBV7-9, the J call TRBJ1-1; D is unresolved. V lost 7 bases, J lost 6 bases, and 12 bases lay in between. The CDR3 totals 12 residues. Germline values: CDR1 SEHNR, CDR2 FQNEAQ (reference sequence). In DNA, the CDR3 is TGTGCCAGCATCTCACCTAAATCTGAAGCTTTCTTT. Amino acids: CASISPKSEAFF.

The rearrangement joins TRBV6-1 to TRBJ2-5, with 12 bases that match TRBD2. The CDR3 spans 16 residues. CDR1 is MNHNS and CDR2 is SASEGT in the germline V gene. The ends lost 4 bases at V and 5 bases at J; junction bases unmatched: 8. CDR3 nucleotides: TGTGCCAGCAGTGTCGTAGGGACTAGCGGGTCCGAGACCCAGTACTTC. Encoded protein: CASSVVGTSGSETQYF.

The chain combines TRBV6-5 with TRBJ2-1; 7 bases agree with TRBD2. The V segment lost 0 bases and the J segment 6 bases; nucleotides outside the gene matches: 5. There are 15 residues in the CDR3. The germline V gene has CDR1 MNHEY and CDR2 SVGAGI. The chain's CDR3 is CASSYSAGAVNEQFF. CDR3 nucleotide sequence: TGTGCCAGCAGTTACTCTGCGGGAGCAGTCAATGAGCAGTTCTTC.

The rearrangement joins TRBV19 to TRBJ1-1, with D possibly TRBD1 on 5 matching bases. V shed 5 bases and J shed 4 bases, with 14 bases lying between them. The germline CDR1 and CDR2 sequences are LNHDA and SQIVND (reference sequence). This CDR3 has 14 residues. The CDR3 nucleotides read TGTGCCAGTAGTTTCCACTTGGGGGGCACTGAAGCTTTCTTT. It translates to CASSFHLGGTEAFF.

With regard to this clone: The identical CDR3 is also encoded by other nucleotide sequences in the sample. The CDR3 protein is CASSFGNTEAFF. In nucleotides, the CDR3 is TGTGCCAGCAGCTTCGGGAACACTGAAGCTTTCTTT. This chain joins TRBV13 and TRBJ1-1, with no clear D. From germline, CDR1 is PRHDT and CDR2 FYEKMQ (reference sequence). The CDR3 extends over 12 amino acids. The V and J ends lost 3 bases and 1 base respectively, with 3 bases between them.

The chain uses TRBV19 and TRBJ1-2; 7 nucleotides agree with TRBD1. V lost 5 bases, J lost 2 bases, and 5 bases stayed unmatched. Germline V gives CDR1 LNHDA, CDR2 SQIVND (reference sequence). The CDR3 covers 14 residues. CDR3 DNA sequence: TGTGCCAGTAGTCCCTCGACAGGGAACTATGGCTACACCTTC. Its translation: CASSPSTGNYGYTF.

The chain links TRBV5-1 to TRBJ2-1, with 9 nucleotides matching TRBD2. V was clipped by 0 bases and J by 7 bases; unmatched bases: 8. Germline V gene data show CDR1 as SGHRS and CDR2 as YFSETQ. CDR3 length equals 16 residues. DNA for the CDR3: TGCGCCAGCAGCTTGGTTGCGGGAGGGTCGGGGAATGAGCAGTTCTTC. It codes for CASSLVAGGSGNEQFF.

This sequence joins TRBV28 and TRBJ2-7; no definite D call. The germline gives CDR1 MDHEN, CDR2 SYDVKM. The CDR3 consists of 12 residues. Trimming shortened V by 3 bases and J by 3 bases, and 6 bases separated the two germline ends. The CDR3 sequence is CASSFFNYEQYF. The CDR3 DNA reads TGTGCCAGCAGTTTTTTTAACTACGAGCAGTACTTC.

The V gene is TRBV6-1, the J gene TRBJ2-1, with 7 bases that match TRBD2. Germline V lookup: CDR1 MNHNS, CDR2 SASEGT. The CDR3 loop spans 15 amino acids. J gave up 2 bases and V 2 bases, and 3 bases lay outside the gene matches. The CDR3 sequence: CASSELAVTYNEQFF. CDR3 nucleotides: TGTGCCAGCAGTGAACTAGCGGTAACCTACAATGAGCAGTTCTTC.

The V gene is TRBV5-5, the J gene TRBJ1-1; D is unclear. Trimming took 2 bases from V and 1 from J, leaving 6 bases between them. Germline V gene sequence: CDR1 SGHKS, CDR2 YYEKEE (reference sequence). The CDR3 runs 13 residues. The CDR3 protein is CASSFEPNTEAFF. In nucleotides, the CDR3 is TGTGCCAGCAGCTTTGAGCCGAACACTGAAGCTTTCTTT. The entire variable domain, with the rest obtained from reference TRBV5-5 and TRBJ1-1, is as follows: DAGVTQSPTHLIKTRGQQVTLRCSPISGHKSVSWYQQVLGQGPQFIFQYYEKEERGRGNFPDRFSARQFPNYSSELNVNALLLGDSALYLCASSFEPNTEAFFGQGTRLTVV.

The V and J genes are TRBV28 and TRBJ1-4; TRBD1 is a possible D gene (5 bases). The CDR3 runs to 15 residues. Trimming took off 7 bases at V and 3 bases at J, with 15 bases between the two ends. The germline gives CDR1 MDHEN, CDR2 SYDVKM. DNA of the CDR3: TGTGCCAGCATGGGGCGGGAAGCAGCTAATGAAAAACTGTTTTTT. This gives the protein CASMGREAANEKLFF.

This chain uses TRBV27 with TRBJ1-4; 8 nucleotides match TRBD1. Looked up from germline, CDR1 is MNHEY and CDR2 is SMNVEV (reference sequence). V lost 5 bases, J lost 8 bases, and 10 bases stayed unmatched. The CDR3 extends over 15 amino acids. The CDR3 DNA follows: TGTGCCAGCAGTGAACGGACAGGGACCGGCGAAAAACTGTTTTTT. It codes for CASSERTGTGEKLFF.

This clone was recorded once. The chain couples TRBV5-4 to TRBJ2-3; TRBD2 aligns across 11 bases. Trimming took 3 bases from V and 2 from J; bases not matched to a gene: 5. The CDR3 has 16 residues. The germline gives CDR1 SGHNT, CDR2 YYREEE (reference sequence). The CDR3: CASSWGTSGPTDTQYF. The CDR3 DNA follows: TGTGCCAGCAGCTGGGGGACTAGCGGACCCACAGATACGCAGTATTTT. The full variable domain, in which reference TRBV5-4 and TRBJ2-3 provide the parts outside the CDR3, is ETGVTQSPTHLIKTRGQQVTLRCSSQSGHNTVSWYQQALGQGPQFIFQYYREEENGRGNFPPRFSGLQFPNYSSELNVNALELDDSALYLCASSWGTSGPTDTQYFGPGTRLTVL.

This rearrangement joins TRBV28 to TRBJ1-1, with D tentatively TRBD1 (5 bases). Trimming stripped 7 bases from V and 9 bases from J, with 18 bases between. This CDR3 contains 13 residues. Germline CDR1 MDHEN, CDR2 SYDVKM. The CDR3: CASTFRPGVKAFF. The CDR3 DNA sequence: TGTGCCAGCACCTTTAGGCCGGGGGTAAAAGCTTTCTTT.

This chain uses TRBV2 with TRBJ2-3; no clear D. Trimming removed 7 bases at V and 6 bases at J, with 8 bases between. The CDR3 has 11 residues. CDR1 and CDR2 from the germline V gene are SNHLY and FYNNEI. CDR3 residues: CASTVADTQYF. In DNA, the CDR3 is TGTGCCAGCACCGTCGCGGATACGCAGTATTTT.

CDR3 sequence reads: CASTSTGANYGYTF. As DNA, the CDR3 is TGCGCCAGCACTTCGACAGGGGCCAACTATGGCTACACCTTC. The chain links TRBV10-2 to TRBJ1-2; 8 positions match TRBD1. There are 14 residues in the CDR3. The ends lost 7 bases at V and 2 bases at J; junction bases unmatched: 6. Per germline, CDR1 WSHSY and CDR2 SAAADI.

CDR3 sequence: CASSTSEVSSYEQYF. DNA for the CDR3: TGTGCCAGCAGCACTAGCGAAGTCAGCTCCTACGAGCAGTACTTC. This chain links TRBV7-8 with TRBJ2-7; 7 bases are shared with TRBD2. V shed 5 bases, J shed 0 bases, and the junction held 7 bases outside the gene matches. The CDR3 is 15 amino acids. The germline V gene has CDR1 SGHVS and CDR2 FQNEAQ.

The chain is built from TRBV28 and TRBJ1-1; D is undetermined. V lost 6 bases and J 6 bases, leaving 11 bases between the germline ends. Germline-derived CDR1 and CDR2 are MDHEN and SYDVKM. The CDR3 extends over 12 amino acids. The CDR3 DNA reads TGTGCCAGCAGCCCCCTGTTGTCTGAAGCTTTCTTT. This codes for CASSPLLSEAFF.

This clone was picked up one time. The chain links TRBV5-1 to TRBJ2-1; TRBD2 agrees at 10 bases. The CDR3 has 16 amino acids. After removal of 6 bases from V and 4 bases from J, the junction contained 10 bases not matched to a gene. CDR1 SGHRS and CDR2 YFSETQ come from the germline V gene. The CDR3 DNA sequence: TGCGCCAGCACTCCTGCTGGGGGACTAGCGTACAATGAGCAGTTCTTC. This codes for CASTPAGGLAYNEQFF.

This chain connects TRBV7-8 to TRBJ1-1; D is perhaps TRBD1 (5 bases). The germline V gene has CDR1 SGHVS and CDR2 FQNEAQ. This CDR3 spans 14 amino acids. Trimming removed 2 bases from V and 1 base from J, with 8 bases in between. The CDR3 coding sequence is TGTGCCAGCAGCTTAACCGGACAGAACACTGAAGCTTTCTTT. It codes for CASSLTGQNTEAFF.

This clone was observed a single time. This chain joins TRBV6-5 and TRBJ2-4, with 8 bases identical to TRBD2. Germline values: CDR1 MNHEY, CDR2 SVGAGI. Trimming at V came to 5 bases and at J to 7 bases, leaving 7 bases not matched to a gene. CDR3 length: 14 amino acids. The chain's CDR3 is CASSKTGGPNIQYF. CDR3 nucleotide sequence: TGTGCCAGCAGTAAGACGGGGGGGCCTAACATTCAGTACTTC.

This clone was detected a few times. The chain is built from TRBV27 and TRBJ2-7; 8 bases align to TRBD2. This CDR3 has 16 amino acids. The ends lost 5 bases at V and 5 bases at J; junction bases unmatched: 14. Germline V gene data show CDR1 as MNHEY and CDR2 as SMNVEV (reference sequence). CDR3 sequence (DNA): TGTGCCAGCAGTCCCCCACTGGGGGGACTAGTACACGAGCAGTACTTC. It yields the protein CASSPPLGGLVHEQYF.

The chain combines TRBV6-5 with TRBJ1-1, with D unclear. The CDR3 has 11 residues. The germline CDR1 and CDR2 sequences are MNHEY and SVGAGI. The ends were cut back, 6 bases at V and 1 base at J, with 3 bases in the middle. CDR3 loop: CASSSNTEAFF. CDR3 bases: TGTGCCAGCAGCTCGAACACTGAAGCTTTCTTT.

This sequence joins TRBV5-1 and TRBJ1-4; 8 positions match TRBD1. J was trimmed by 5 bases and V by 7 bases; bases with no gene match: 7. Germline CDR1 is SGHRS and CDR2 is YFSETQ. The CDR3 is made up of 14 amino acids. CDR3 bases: TGCGCCAGCCGTATGGGACAGGAGAATGAAAAACTGTTTTTT. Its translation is CASRMGQENEKLFF.

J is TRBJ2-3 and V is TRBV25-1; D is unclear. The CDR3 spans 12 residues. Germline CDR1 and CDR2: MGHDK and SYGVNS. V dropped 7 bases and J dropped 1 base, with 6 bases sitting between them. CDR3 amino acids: CASTRGTDTQYF. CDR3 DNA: TGTGCCAGCACTCGGGGCACAGATACGCAGTATTTT.

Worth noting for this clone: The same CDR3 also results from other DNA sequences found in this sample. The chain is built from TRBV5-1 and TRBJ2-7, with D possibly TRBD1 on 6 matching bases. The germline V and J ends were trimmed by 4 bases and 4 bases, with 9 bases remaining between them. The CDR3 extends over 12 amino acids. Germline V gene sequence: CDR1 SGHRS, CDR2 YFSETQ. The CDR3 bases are TGCGCCAGCAGCCTACAGGGATACGAGCAGTACTTC. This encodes CASSLQGYEQYF.

This CDR3 is CASSPLGSVAFF. DNA of the CDR3: TGCGCCAGCAGCCCCCTGGGCTCGGTTGCTTTCTTT. The chain uses TRBV4-1 and TRBJ1-1; D is unclear. With 4 bases removed from V and 11 bases from J, the gap between germline ends came to 14 bases. The CDR3 sequence is 12 residues long. Germline V gene sequence: CDR1 MGHRA, CDR2 YSYEKL.

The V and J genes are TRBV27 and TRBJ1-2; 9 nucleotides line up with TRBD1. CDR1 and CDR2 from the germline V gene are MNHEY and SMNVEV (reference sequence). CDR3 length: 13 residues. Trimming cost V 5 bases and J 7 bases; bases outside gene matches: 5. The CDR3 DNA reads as TGTGCCAGCAGTCAACAGGGGGCTGGTGGCTACACCTTC. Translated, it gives CASSQQGAGGYTF.